The sample holds one count of the clone carrying this TCR beta chain. Methods used by the authors: Scientists estimated how many nucleated cells there were by amplifying reference gene primers. Profiled with immunoSEQ multiplex PCR; TCRdb holds only in-frame clones, not every one. V, J and clone size are taken as reported in that table, and D and trimming were inferred from the DNA itself. Among about 100,000 clones listed, around 88% were seen once. The data belong to a study of blood T cell repertoires in COVID-19. Overall study context: Sample material is recorded as cDNA or gDNA derived from T cells, B-cell-depleted T cells, or PBMCs.

V was trimmed by 3 bases and J by 9 bases, leaving 17 bases between them. Germline-derived CDR1 and CDR2 are GTSNPN and SVGIG (reference sequence). The CDR3 totals 14 residues. V gene TRBV30 combines with J gene TRBJ2-2; D perhaps matches TRBD2 (6 bases). The source material was peripheral blood. The sequence derives from a human donor in a cohort sampled during active COVID-19. CDR3 sequence (DNA): TGTGCCTGGAGCCGGAGCGGGTTTCTACGGGAGCTGTTTTTT. Protein: CAWSRSGFLRELFF.